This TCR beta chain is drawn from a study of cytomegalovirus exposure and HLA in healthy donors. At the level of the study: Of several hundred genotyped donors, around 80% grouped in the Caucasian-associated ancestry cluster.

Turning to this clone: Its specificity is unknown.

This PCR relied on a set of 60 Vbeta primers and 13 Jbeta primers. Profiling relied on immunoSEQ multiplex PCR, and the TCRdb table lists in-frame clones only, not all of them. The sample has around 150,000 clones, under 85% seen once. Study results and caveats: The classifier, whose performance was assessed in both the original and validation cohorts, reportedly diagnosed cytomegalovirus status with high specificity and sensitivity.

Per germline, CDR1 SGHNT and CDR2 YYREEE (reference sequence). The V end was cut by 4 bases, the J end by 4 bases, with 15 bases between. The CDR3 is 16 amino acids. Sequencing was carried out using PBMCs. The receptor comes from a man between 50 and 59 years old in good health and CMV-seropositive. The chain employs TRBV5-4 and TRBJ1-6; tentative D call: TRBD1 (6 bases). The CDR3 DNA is TGTGCCAGCAGCCCACAGGGTGGCGGATATAATTCACCCCTCCACTTT. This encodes CASSPQGGGYNSPLHF.